The 6 T cell receptor beta chains below come from one sample, sequenced in a study of blood T cell repertoires in COVID-19. Assay: immunoSEQ multiplex PCR; the TCRdb copy retains only in-frame clones and omits some. The repertoire holds fewer than 30,000 clones, with around 91% as singletons. Sequencing was performed on peripheral blood. These receptors were collected from a man in his sixties with acute or convalescent COVID-19.

This clone was counted once. This sequence joins TRBV11-2 and TRBJ2-7, with D possibly matching TRBD1 (6 bases). Trimming pared 1 base from V and 6 bases from J, leaving 7 bases between. CDR3 length: 12 amino acids. CDR1 SGHAT and CDR2 FQNNGV come from the germline V gene. CDR3 amino acids: CASSLVGGEQYF. CDR3 coding DNA: TGTGCCAGCAGCTTAGTAGGGGGCGAGCAGTACTTC.

The chain couples TRBV27 to TRBJ1-1; perhaps TRBD1 as D (6 bases). The CDR3 length is 17 residues. Trimming removed 2 bases at V and 4 bases at J, with 20 bases between. CDR1 is MNHEY and CDR2 is SMNVEV in the germline V gene (reference sequence). The CDR3: CASSLTPQGRGGTEAFF. CDR3 DNA: TGTGCCAGCAGTTTAACCCCCCAGGGTCGAGGGGGCACTGAAGCTTTCTTT.

The V and J genes are TRBV20-1 and TRBJ2-4; no clear D gene. The CDR3 runs to 10 residues. V was clipped by 0 bases and J by 10 bases, with 4 bases between them. The germline V gene encodes CDR1 DFQATT and CDR2 SNEGSKA (reference sequence). The CDR3 region is CSARETIQYF. Here the CDR3 DNA reads TGCAGTGCTAGAGAGACTATTCAGTACTTC.

This chain connects TRBV7-9 to TRBJ1-2, with 7 bases aligning to TRBD1. V was pared by 2 bases and J by 4 bases, with 4 bases of the junction left unmatched. CDR1 and CDR2 from the germline V gene are SEHNR and FQNEAQ (reference sequence). The CDR3 extends over 14 amino acids. The CDR3 sequence: CASSLPNRGYGYTF. In DNA form, the CDR3 reads TGTGCCAGCAGCTTACCGAACAGGGGCTATGGCTACACCTTC.

The J gene is TRBJ2-7, the V gene TRBV7-2, with D hard to call. The CDR3 contains 14 residues. V lost 1 base and J lost 0, with 7 bases in between. Germline V lookup: CDR1 SGHTA, CDR2 FQGNSA. In DNA form, the CDR3 reads TGTGCCAGCAGCTTAGACCGGGTCTCCTACGAGCAGTACTTC. Protein product: CASSLDRVSYEQYF. The full variable domain, with the rest looked up from reference TRBV7-2 and TRBJ2-7, is GAGVSQSPSNKVTEKGKDVELRCDPISGHTALYWYRQSLGQGLEFLIYFQGNSAPDKSGLPSDRFSAERTGGSVSTLTIQRTQQEDSAVYLCASSLDRVSYEQYFGPGTRLTVT.

The CDR3 here is CSAWTGDEAFF. The CDR3 bases are TGCAGCGCCTGGACAGGGGACGAAGCTTTCTTT. This rearrangement joins TRBV29-1 to TRBJ1-1, with 9 bases identical to TRBD1. CDR1 SQVTM and CDR2 ANQGSEA come from the germline V gene. This CDR3 region has 11 residues. J lost 8 bases, V lost 7 bases, and 5 bases had no gene match.